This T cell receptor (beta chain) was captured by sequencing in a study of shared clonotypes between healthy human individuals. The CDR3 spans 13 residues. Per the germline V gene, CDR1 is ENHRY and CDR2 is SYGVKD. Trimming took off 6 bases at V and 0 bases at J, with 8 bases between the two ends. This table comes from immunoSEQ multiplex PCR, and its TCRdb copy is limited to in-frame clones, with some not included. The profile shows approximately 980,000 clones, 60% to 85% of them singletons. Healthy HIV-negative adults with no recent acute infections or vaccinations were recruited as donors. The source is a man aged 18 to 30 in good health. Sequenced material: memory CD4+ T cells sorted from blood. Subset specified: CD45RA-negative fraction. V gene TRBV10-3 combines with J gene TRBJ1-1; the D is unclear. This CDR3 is CAISGALNTEAFF. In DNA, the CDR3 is TGTGCCATCAGCGGAGCCCTGAACACTGAAGCTTTCTTT.